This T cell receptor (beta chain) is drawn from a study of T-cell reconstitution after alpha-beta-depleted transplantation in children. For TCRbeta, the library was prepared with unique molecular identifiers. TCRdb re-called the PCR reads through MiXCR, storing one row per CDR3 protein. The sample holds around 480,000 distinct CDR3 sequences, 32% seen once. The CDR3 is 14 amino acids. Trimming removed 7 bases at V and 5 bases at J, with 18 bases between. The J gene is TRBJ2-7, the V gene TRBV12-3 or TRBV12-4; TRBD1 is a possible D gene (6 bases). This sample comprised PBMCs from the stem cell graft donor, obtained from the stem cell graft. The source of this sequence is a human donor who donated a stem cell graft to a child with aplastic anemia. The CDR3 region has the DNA TGTGCCAGCACCCTTACAGGGAGAAGTAACGAGCAGTACTTC. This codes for CASTLTGRSNEQYF.